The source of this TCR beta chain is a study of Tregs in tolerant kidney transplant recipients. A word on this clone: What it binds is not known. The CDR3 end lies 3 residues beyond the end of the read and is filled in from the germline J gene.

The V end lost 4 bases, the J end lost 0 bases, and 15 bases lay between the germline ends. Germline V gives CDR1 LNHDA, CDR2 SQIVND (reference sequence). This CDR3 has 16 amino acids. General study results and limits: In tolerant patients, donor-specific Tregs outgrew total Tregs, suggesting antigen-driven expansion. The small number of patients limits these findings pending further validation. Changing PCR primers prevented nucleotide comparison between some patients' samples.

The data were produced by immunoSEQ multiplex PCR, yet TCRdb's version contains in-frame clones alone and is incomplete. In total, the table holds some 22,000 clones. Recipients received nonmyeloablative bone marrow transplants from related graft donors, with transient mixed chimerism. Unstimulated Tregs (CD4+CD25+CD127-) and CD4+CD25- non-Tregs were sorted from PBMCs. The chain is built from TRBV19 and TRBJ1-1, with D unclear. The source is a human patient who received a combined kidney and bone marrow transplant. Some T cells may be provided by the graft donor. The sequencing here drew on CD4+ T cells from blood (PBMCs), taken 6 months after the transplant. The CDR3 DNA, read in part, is TGTGCCAGTAGTACCCCCGGACTGAGGATGAACACTGAA. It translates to CASSTPGLRMNTE. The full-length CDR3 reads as CASSTPGLRMNTEAFF.